The 24 T cell receptor beta chains below all came from one sample that was sequenced in a study of T cells in localized non-small cell lung cancer. The table came from immunoSEQ multiplex PCR; TCRdb's copy has only in-frame clones and leaves some out. This sample has fewer than 100,000 clones, with approximately 80% found just once. Sequences were derived from peripheral blood, sampled before any cancer treatment. All receptors come from a female donor aged 60 or older with stage I lung adenocarcinoma.

J is TRBJ1-1 and V is TRBV27; D perhaps matches TRBD1 (6 bases). Trimming took 3 bases from V and 11 from J, leaving 19 bases between them. The CDR3 covers 14 residues. Germline values: CDR1 MNHEY, CDR2 SMNVEV (reference sequence). CDR3 residues: CASSFRGGGQGAFF. CDR3 bases: TGTGCCAGCAGTTTCCGAGGTGGGGGGCAGGGTGCTTTCTTT.

The chain recombines TRBV7-2 with TRBJ2-1, with no clear D. The CDR3 is 12 residues long. Trimming removed 4 bases from V and 10 bases from J, with 11 bases in between. CDR1 and CDR2 from the germline V gene are SGHTA and FQGNSA. Written as DNA, the CDR3 is TGTGCCAGCAGCTCGAGTACCGGCGAGCAGTTCTTC. Translating it yields CASSSSTGEQFF.

The chain is built from TRBV10-3 and TRBJ2-3; TRBD1 might be the D (8 bases). V was shortened by 3 bases and J by 1 base, with 17 bases between the two germline ends. Germline V gives CDR1 ENHRY, CDR2 SYGVKD. The CDR3 covers 17 residues. The CDR3 spells CAISDSRQGRGTDTQYF. The CDR3 nucleotides read TGTGCCATCAGTGACTCCCGACAGGGGAGGGGCACAGATACGCAGTATTTT.

The rearrangement joins TRBV7-3 to TRBJ2-1; TRBD2 matches at 7 bases. V shed 2 bases, J shed 4 bases, and the junction held 11 bases outside the gene matches. CDR1 and CDR2 from the germline V gene are SGHTA and FQGTGA. The CDR3 consists of 17 residues. CDR3 coding DNA: TGTGCCAGCAGCTTACGAGGAAGCACTAGCGCTTACAATGAGCAGTTCTTC. As protein: CASSLRGSTSAYNEQFF.

CDR3 amino acids: CASRLAGNGELFF. CDR3 coding DNA: TGTGCCAGCAGACTAGCGGGTAACGGGGAGCTGTTTTTT. V usage is TRBV6-1 and J usage is TRBJ2-2; 9 nucleotides align to TRBD2. Germline V lookup: CDR1 MNHNS, CDR2 SASEGT. J was trimmed by 7 bases and V by 6 bases; bases with no gene match: 3. This CDR3 contains 13 residues.

Here the CDR3 DNA reads TGCGCCAGCAGCCACCGGGACAGGGTTATCAATGAGCAGTTCTTC. Residues: CASSHRDRVINEQFF. V usage is TRBV4-1 and J usage is TRBJ2-1; 9 positions match TRBD1. Trimming cost V 3 bases and J 6 bases; bases outside gene matches: 6. This CDR3 comprises 15 residues. CDR1 is MGHRA, CDR2 YSYEKL, per germline.

This chain uses TRBV5-1 with TRBJ2-1; tentatively, D is TRBD2 (7 bases). The V end lost 3 bases, the J end lost 5 bases, and 12 bases lay between the germline ends. This CDR3 has 14 residues. Looked up from germline, CDR1 is SGHRS and CDR2 is YFSETQ. Here the CDR3 DNA reads TGCGCCAGCAGCTCCGGGGGGCGGGACAATGAGCAGTTCTTC. Its protein product is CASSSGGRDNEQFF.

The chain is built from TRBV4-1 and TRBJ2-2, with TRBD1 matching over 7 bases. Per germline, CDR1 MGHRA and CDR2 YSYEKL. J gave up 2 bases and V 4 bases, and 1 base lay outside the gene matches. This CDR3 contains 14 residues. Here the CDR3 reads CASSRQGNTGELFF. Written as DNA, the CDR3 is TGCGCCAGCAGCCGACAGGGCAACACCGGGGAGCTGTTTTTT.

The rearrangement uses TRBV5-3 and TRBJ2-3; the match to TRBD1 covers 7 bases. TRBV5-3 counts as an open reading frame of uncertain function. The CDR3 spans 14 residues. The trim removed 4 bases at V and 3 bases at J, leaving 5 bases unmatched. The CDR3 loop reads CARSVQGTTDTQYF. CDR3 sequence (DNA): TGTGCCAGAAGCGTACAGGGGACAACAGATACGCAGTATTTT.

The V call is TRBV25-1, the J call TRBJ1-5; 8 nucleotides line up with TRBD1. The CDR3 has 15 residues. V gave up 1 base and J gave up 1 base; unmatched junction bases: 0. Germline values: CDR1 MGHDK, CDR2 SYGVNS. The CDR3 nucleotides are TGTGCCAGCAGTGAATCAGGGGGCAGCAATCAGCCCCAGCATTTT. It translates to CASSESGGSNQPQHF.

The chain joins TRBV6-5 to TRBJ2-3, with TRBD2 identical over 7 bases. CDR3 length: 15 amino acids. With 6 bases clipped from V and 4 bases from J, the junction kept 10 bases outside the gene matches. Germline CDR1 reads MNHEY; CDR2 reads SVGAGI. The CDR3 loop is CASSRTRHESDTQYF. The CDR3 nucleotides read TGTGCCAGCAGCCGGACTAGGCACGAGTCAGATACGCAGTATTTT.

The chain combines TRBV6-1 with TRBJ2-7, with TRBD1 matching over 8 bases. The CDR3 length is 13 residues. CDR1 is MNHNS, CDR2 SASEGT, per germline. V was pared by 8 bases and J by 3 bases, with 6 bases of the junction left unmatched. In DNA, the CDR3 is TGTGCCAGCGGGTGGACAGGGCTCTACGAGCAGTACTTC. Its translation is CASGWTGLYEQYF.

Written as DNA, the CDR3 is TGTGCCAGCAGTTTGCCCCAGGAGCAGTTCTTC. Protein product: CASSLPQEQFF. This chain uses TRBV28 with TRBJ2-1; D not resolved. CDR1 and CDR2 from the germline V gene are MDHEN and SYDVKM. This CDR3 spans 11 amino acids. V was shortened by 3 bases and J by 10 bases, with 7 bases between the two germline ends. Looking up the rest from reference TRBV28 and TRBJ2-1 gives the full variable domain: DVKVTQSSRYLVKRTGEKVFLECVQDMDHENMFWYRQDPGLGLRLIYFSYDVKMKEKGDIPEGYSVSREKKERFSLILESASTNQTSMYLCASSLPQEQFFGPGTRLTVL.

J is TRBJ1-4 and V is TRBV10-3; no firm D call. CDR1 is ENHRY, CDR2 SYGVKD, per germline. V was shortened by 6 bases and J by 3 bases, with 5 bases between the two germline ends. This CDR3 region has 12 residues. CDR3 DNA: TGTGCCATCAGAGCGGCTAATGAAAAACTGTTTTTT. It specifies CAIRAANEKLFF.

V and J are TRBV5-6 and TRBJ2-7, with 10 bases fitting TRBD2. Germline V lookup: CDR1 SGHDT, CDR2 YYEEEE. V shed 3 bases, J shed 4 bases, and the junction held 4 bases outside the gene matches. This CDR3 has 14 residues. Here the CDR3 DNA reads TGTGCCAGCAGCTCCGGACTAGCGGTGTACGAGCAGTACTTC. This gives the protein CASSSGLAVYEQYF.

The genes are TRBV6-1 and TRBJ1-5; possibly TRBD1 for D (6 bases). Deletions cut 1 base from V and 1 base from J, with 17 bases between. Germline V gene data show CDR1 as MNHNS and CDR2 as SASEGT. The CDR3 runs 18 residues. As DNA, the CDR3 is TGTGCCAGCAGTGAAGGGGCAGGGGCCTTCAGGAGCAATCAGCCCCAGCATTTT. Translation: CASSEGAGAFRSNQPQHF.

This clone was observed a single time. J is TRBJ1-2 and V is TRBV5-6; 7 bases map to TRBD1. V was clipped by 4 bases and J by 7 bases; unmatched bases: 22. The CDR3 loop spans 18 amino acids. CDR1 is SGHDT and CDR2 is YYEEEE in the germline V gene. The CDR3 sequence: CASSQIGTARKGGGGYTF. CDR3 nucleotide sequence: TGTGCCAGCAGCCAAATAGGGACAGCTCGAAAAGGGGGTGGTGGCTACACCTTC.

The J gene is TRBJ2-3, the V gene TRBV28; no definite D call. The V gene's germline CDR1 is MDHEN and CDR2 SYDVKM. Between the trimmed V and J ends, which lost 3 bases and 0 bases, there was a span of 13 bases. This CDR3 spans 16 amino acids. The CDR3 loop is CASSFADVASTDTQYF. Written as DNA, the CDR3 is TGTGCCAGCAGTTTTGCCGACGTAGCTAGCACAGATACGCAGTATTTT.

This clone was counted a single time. This chain links TRBV19 with TRBJ1-5; a weak D match, TRBD1 (5 bases). The CDR3 contains 13 residues. Per the germline V gene, CDR1 is LNHDA and CDR2 is SQIVND (reference sequence). The germline V and J ends were trimmed by 6 bases and 4 bases, with 10 bases remaining between them. CDR3 in DNA: TGTGCCAGTAGCGACACAGGAAATCAGCCCCAGCATTTT. As protein: CASSDTGNQPQHF.

V gene TRBV11-3 combines with J gene TRBJ2-3; TRBD2 matches at 7 bases. V shed 5 bases and J 0 bases; nucleotides not matched to a gene: 8. CDR1 SGHNT and CDR2 YENEEA come from the germline V gene. The CDR3 extends over 16 amino acids. The CDR3 spells CASSLQSGISTDTQYF. In nucleotides, the CDR3 is TGTGCCAGCAGCCTGCAAAGCGGGATTAGCACAGATACGCAGTATTTT.

J is TRBJ1-1 and V is TRBV27; TRBD1 aligns across 9 bases. The CDR3 length is 14 residues. The J segment lost 6 bases and the V segment lost 3 bases, leaving 5 bases of the junction unmatched. Germline V gives CDR1 MNHEY, CDR2 SMNVEV (reference sequence). The CDR3 sequence is CASSFGGTGSEAFF. CDR3 bases: TGTGCCAGCAGTTTTGGGGGGACAGGGTCTGAAGCTTTCTTT.

The V call is TRBV4-2, the J call TRBJ1-1, with TRBD1 identical over 9 bases. Losses at the gene ends were 1 base for V and 4 bases for J; bases not matched to a gene: 4. CDR3 size: 15 residues. Germline V gene data show CDR1 as LGHNA and CDR2 as YNFKEQ. The CDR3 here is CASSQVIQGATEAFF. Written as DNA, the CDR3 is TGTGCCAGCAGCCAAGTTATACAGGGGGCCACTGAAGCTTTCTTT.

The chain is built from TRBV10-3 and TRBJ2-5, with D possibly matching TRBD1 (5 bases). CDR1 is ENHRY and CDR2 is SYGVKD in the germline V gene. The germline V and J ends were trimmed by 10 bases and 5 bases, with 11 bases remaining between them. CDR3 length equals 11 residues. CDR3: CATQGLETQYF. In nucleotides, the CDR3 is TGTGCCACCCAGGGTTTGGAGACCCAGTACTTC.

V usage is TRBV5-5 and J usage is TRBJ1-5; 9 nucleotides align to TRBD1. CDR1 is SGHKS, CDR2 YYEKEE, per germline (reference sequence). The CDR3 sequence is 18 residues long. V was clipped by 0 bases and J by 3 bases; unmatched bases: 10. This CDR3 reads CASSLETGGAGNNQPQHF. Written as DNA, the CDR3 is TGTGCCAGCAGCTTGGAAACAGGGGGCGCGGGGAACAATCAGCCCCAGCATTTT.